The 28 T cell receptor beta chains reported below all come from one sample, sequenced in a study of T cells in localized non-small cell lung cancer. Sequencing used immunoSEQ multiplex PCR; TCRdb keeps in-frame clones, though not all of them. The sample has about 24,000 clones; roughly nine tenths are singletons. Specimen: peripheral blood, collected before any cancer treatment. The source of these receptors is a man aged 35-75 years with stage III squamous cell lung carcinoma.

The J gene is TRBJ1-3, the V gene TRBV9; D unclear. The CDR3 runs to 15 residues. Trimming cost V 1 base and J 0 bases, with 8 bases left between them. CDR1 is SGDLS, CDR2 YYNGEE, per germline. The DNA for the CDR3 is TGTGCCAGCAGCGTATCCTCGGCCTCTGGAAACACCATATATTTT. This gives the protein CASSVSSASGNTIYF.

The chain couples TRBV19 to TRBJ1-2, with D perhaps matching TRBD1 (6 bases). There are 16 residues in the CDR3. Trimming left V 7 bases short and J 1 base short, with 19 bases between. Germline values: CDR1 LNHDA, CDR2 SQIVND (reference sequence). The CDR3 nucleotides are TGTGCCAGTAAGGCGGGGGAACTCAGGGGTAACTATGGCTACACCTTC. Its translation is CASKAGELRGNYGYTF.

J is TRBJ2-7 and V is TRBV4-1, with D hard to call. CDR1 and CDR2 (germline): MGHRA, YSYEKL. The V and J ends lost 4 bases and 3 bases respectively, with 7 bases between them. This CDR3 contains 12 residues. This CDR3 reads CASSRDRYEQYF. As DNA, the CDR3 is TGCGCCAGCAGCCGCGACCGCTACGAGCAGTACTTC.

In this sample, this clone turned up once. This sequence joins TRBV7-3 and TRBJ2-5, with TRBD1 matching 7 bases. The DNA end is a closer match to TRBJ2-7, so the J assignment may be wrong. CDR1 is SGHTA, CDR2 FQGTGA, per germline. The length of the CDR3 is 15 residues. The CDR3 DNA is TGTGCCAGCAGCCTGGGGACAGTGGCCGGCTACGAGCAGTACTTC. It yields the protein CASSLGTVAGYEQYF.

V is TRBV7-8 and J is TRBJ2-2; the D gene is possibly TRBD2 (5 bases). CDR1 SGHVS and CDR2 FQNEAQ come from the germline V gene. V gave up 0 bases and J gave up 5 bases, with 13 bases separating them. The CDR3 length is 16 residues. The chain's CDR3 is CASSLARVGFTGELFF. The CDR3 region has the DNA TGTGCCAGCAGCTTAGCGCGGGTCGGGTTTACCGGGGAGCTGTTTTTT.

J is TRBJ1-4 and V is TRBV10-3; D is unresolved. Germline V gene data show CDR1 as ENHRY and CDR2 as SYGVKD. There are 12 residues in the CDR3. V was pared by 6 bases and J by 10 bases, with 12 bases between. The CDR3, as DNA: TGTGCCATCAGAGGTGGATCGGGAAAACTGTTTTTT. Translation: CAIRGGSGKLFF.

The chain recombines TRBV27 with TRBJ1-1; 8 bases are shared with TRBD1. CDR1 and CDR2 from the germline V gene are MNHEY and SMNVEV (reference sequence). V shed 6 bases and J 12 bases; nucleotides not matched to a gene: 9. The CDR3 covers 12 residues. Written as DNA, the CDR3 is TGTGCCAGCAGCTACGGACAGGGTAGATCTTTCTTT. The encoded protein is CASSYGQGRSFF.

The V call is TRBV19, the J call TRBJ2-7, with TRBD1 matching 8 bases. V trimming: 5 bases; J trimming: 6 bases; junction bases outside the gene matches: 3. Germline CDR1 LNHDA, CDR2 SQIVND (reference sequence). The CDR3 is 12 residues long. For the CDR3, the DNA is TGTGCCAGTAGTCAGGGGGCAAGCGAGCAGTACTTC. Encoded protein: CASSQGASEQYF.

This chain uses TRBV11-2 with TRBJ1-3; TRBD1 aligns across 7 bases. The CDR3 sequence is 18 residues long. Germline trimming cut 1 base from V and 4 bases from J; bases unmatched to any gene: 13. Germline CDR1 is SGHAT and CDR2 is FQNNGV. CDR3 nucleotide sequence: TGTGCCAGCAGCTTAGCTCCCTCTCACAGGGGAGAAGGAAACACCATATATTTT. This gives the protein CASSLAPSHRGEGNTIYF.

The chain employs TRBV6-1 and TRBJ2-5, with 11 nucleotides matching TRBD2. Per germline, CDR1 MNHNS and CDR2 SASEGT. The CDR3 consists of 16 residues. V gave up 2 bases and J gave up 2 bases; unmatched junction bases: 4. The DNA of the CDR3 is TGTGCCAGCAGTGAATTCCTAGCGGGGGGTCAAGAGACCCAGTACTTC. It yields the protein CASSEFLAGGQETQYF.

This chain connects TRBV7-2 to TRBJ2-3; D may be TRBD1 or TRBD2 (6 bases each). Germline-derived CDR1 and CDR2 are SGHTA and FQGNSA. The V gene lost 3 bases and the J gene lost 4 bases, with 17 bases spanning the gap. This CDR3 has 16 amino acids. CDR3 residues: CASSFARRRGPDTQYF. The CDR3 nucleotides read TGTGCCAGCAGCTTTGCCCGCCGCCGGGGGCCAGATACGCAGTATTTT.

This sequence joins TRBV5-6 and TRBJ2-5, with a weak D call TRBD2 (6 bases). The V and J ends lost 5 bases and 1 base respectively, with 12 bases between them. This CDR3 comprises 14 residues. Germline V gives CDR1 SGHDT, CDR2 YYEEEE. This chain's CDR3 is CASSFRDSQETQYF. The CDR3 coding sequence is TGTGCCAGCAGTTTCCGGGACTCCCAAGAGACCCAGTACTTC.

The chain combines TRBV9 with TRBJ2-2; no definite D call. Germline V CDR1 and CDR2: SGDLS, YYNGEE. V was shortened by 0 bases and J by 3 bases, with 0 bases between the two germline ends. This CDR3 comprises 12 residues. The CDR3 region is CASSVDTGELFF. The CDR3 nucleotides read TGTGCCAGCAGCGTAGACACCGGGGAGCTGTTTTTT.

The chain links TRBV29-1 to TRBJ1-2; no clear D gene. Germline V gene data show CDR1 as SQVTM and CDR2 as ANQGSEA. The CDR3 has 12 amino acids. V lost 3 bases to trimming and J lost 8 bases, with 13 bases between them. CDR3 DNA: TGCAGCGTTGAGGGTGGATCTGGCGGCTACACCTTC. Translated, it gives CSVEGGSGGYTF.

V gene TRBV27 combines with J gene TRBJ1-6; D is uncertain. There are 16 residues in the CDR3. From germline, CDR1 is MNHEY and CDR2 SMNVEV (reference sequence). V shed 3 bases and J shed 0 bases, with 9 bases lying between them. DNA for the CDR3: TGTGCCAGCAGTTTCGCCGCGGGCTCCTATAATTCACCCCTCCACTTT. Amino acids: CASSFAAGSYNSPLHF.

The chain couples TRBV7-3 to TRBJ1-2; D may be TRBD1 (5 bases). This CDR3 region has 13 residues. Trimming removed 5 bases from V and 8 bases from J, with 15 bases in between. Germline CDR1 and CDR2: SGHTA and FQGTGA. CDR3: CASSPDTGRGYTF. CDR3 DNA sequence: TGTGCCAGCAGCCCGGACACGGGACGGGGCTACACCTTC.

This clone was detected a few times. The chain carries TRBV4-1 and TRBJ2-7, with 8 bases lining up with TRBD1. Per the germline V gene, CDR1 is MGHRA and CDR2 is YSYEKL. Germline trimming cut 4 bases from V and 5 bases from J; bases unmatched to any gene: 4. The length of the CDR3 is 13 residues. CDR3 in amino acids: CASSRAGGDEQYF. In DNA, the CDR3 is TGCGCCAGCAGCCGTGCAGGGGGCGACGAGCAGTACTTC.

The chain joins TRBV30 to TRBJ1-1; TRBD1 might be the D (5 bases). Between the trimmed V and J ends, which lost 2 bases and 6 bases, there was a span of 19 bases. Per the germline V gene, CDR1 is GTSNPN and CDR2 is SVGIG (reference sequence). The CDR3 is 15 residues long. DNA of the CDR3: TGTGCCTGGAGTCGATTGGGGGGGGAAAGCTCTGAAGCTTTCTTT. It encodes CAWSRLGGESSEAFF.

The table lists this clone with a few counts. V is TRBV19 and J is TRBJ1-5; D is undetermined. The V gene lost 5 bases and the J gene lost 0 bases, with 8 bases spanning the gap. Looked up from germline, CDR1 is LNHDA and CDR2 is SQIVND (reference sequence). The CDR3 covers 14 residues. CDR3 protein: CASSFLGSNQPQHF. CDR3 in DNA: TGTGCCAGTAGTTTTTTGGGTAGCAATCAGCCCCAGCATTTT.

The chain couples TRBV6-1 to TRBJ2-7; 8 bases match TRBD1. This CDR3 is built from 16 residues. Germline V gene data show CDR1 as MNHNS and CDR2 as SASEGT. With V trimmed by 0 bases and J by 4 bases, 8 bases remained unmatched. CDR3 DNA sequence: TGTGCCAGCAGTGAAGCCTTGGGACAGGCGCTATACGAGCAGTACTTC. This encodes CASSEALGQALYEQYF.

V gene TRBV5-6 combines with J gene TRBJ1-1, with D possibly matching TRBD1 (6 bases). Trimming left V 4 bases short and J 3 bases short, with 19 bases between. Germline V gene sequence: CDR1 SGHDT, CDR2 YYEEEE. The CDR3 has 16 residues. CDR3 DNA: TGTGCCAGCAGCGGAGCGGGGGCCCGAGCGTACACTGAAGCTTTCTTT. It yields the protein CASSGAGARAYTEAFF.

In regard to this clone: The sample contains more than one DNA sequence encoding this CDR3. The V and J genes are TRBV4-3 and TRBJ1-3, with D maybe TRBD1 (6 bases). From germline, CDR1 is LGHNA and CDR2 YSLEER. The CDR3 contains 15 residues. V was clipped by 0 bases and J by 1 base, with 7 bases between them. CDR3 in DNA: TGCGCCAGCAGCCAAGAGGGGGCTTCTGGAAACACCATATATTTT. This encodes CASSQEGASGNTIYF.

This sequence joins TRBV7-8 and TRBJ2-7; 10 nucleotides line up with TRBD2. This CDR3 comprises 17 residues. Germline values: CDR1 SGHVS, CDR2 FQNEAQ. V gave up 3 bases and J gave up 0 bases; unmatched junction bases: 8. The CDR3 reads CASSLGVTSGVSYEQYF. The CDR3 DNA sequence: TGTGCCAGCAGCTTGGGGGTAACTAGCGGGGTCTCCTACGAGCAGTACTTC.

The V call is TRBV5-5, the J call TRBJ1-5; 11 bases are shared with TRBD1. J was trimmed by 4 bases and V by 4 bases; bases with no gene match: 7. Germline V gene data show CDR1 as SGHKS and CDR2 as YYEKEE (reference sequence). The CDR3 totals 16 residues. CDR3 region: CASSTAGTGGNQPQHF. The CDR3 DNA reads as TGTGCCAGCAGCACCGCCGGGACAGGGGGTAATCAGCCCCAGCATTTT.

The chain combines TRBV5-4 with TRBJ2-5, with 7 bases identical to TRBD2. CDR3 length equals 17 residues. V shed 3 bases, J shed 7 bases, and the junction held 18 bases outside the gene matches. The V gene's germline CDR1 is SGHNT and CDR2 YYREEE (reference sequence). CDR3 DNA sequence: TGTGCCAGCAGCTCGGGGGGATCTGGACTCAGCGGTGGGACCCAGTACTTC. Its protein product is CASSSGGSGLSGGTQYF.

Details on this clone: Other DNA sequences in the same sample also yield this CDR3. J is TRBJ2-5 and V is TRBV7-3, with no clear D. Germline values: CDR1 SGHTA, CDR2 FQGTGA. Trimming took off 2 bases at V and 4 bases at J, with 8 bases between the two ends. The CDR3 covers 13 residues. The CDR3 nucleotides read TGTGCCAGCAGCTTAGGCCCCCGAGAGACCCAGTACTTC. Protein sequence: CASSLGPRETQYF.

CDR3: CASSQAQSNQPQHF. As DNA, the CDR3 is TGTGCCAGCTCCCAGGCCCAGAGCAATCAGCCCCAGCATTTT. This chain uses TRBV18 with TRBJ1-5; no clear D gene. The germline gives CDR1 KGHSH, CDR2 LQKENI. Trimming left V 6 bases short and J 1 base short, with 10 bases between. The CDR3 has 14 residues. Supplemented by reference TRBV18 and TRBJ1-5, the full variable domain reads NAGVMQNPRHLVRRRGQEARLRCSPMKGHSHVYWYRQLPEEGLKFMVYLQKENIIDESGMPKERFSAEFPKEGPSILRIQQVVRGDSAAYFCASSQAQSNQPQHFGDGTRLSIL.

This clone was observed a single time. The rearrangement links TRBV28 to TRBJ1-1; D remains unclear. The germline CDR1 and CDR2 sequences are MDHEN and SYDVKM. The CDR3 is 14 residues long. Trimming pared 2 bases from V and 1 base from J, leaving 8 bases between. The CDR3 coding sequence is TGTGCCAGCAGTTTAGCCTCCGGGAACACTGAAGCTTTCTTT. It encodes CASSLASGNTEAFF.